The 11 T cell receptor beta chains in this list originate from one sample, sequenced in a study of beta chain features in type 1 diabetes. General study findings and limits: In every one of the four CD4+ subsets, TCRB CDR3s were moderately but significantly shorter in Type 1 diabetes patients.

For these TCRs, the target antigens are not known. The entirety of the isolated RNA underwent reverse transcription, so expressed TCRB transcripts were sequenced. The method was immunoSEQ multiplex PCR; TCRdb's version includes in-frame clones alone and lacks a portion of them. This table holds over 650,000 clones, over 12% found once. Material: naive CD4+ T cells from blood. These TCRs come from a man younger than 35 with type 1 diabetes.

This clone was observed a few times. The chain combines TRBV28 with TRBJ2-7; D ambiguous. Germline V gene data show CDR1 as MDHEN and CDR2 as SYDVKM. Trimming took 2 bases from V and 5 from J, leaving 7 bases between them. CDR3 length: 12 residues. This chain's CDR3 is CASSLKSDEQYF. The CDR3 DNA follows: TGTGCCAGCAGTTTAAAGTCTGACGAGCAGTACTTC.

This clone showed up just a few times. The chain is built from TRBV2 and TRBJ2-1; TRBD1 is a possible D gene (6 bases). In germline, CDR1 is SNHLY, CDR2 FYNNEI. The CDR3 is 15 residues long. The V and J ends lost 4 bases and 7 bases respectively, with 17 bases between them. The CDR3, as DNA: TGTGCCAGCAGTGTCAGGGGCCCCTCTCAAAATGAGCAGTTCTTC. It encodes CASSVRGPSQNEQFF. Filled out from reference TRBV2 and TRBJ2-1, the complete variable domain reads EPEVTQTPSHQVTQMGQEVILRCVPISNHLYFYWYRQILGQKVEFLVSFYNNEISEKSEIFDDQFSVERPDGSNFTLKIRSTKLEDSAMYFCASSVRGPSQNEQFFGPGTRLTVL.

The table lists this clone with a few counts. The chain couples TRBV30 to TRBJ2-1, with D maybe TRBD1 (5 bases). Germline CDR1 and CDR2: GTSNPN and SVGIG (reference sequence). The CDR3 is 14 residues long. Trimming took 0 bases from V and 8 from J, leaving 14 bases between them. CDR3 protein: CAWSVQVIKDEQFF. The CDR3 coding sequence is TGTGCCTGGAGTGTACAGGTAATCAAGGATGAGCAGTTCTTC. The variable domain in full, completed from reference TRBV30 and TRBJ2-1, reads SQTIHQWPATLVQPVGSPLSLECTVEGTSNPNLYWYRQAAGRGLQLLFYSVGIGQISSEVPQNLSASRPQDRQFILSSKKLLLSDSGFYLCAWSVQVIKDEQFFGPGTRLTVL.

This clone was counted only a few times. The chain combines TRBV7-6 with TRBJ2-5; tentative D call: TRBD1 (5 bases). Germline CDR1 and CDR2: SGHVS and FNYEAQ. V dropped 2 bases and J dropped 2 bases, with 24 bases sitting between them. CDR3 length: 19 residues. In nucleotides, the CDR3 is TGTGCCAGCAGCTTAAGGGCACGTGTAAGGGGAAACCGGCAAGAGACCCAGTACTTC. Translating gives CASSLRARVRGNRQETQYF.

As to this clone: At one boundary the junction diverges from the germline segment, which might be a read error. The J gene is TRBJ2-7, the V gene TRBV9, with 16 bases identical to TRBD2. The CDR3 has 20 residues. From germline, CDR1 is SGDLS and CDR2 YYNGEE. Written as DNA, the CDR3 is TGTGCCAGCAGCTCCCAGACCGGGACTAGCGGGAGGGCTGAATCGTACGGGCAGTACTTC. It yields the protein CASSSQTGTSGRAESYGQYF.

The V and J genes are TRBV19 and TRBJ1-2; D gene unclear. CDR1 LNHDA and CDR2 SQIVND come from the germline V gene (reference sequence). Trimming removed 2 bases from V and 0 bases from J, with 7 bases in between. The CDR3 totals 14 residues. The CDR3: CASSIQRANYGYTF. For the CDR3, the DNA is TGTGCCAGTAGTATACAGAGAGCTAACTATGGCTACACCTTC.

The CDR3 reads CASSWDSLYGYTF. CDR3 nucleotide sequence: TGTGCCAGCAGCTGGGACAGCCTATATGGCTACACCTTC. The chain uses TRBV7-8 and TRBJ1-2, with 7 bases matching TRBD1. Per germline, CDR1 SGHVS and CDR2 FQNEAQ. J lost 5 bases, V lost 4 bases, and 4 bases had no gene match. CDR3 size: 13 residues. Full variable domain (remainder filled in from reference TRBV7-8 and TRBJ1-2): GAGVSQSPRYKVAKRGQDVALRCDPISGHVSLFWYQQALGQGPEFLTYFQNEAQLDKSGLPSDRFFAERPEGSVSTLKIQRTQQEDSAVYLCASSWDSLYGYTFGSGTRLTVV.

This clone was observed a handful of times. The chain couples TRBV30 to TRBJ2-6; D call uncertain. The ends were cut back, 0 bases at V and 2 bases at J, with 8 bases in the middle. This CDR3 has 15 amino acids. CDR1 GTSNPN and CDR2 SVGIG come from the germline V gene (reference sequence). CDR3 amino acids: CAWSVRLTGANVLTF. The CDR3 bases are TGTGCCTGGAGTGTAAGGTTAACTGGGGCCAACGTCCTGACTTTC.

This clone showed up just a few times. The CDR3 DNA reads as TGCGCCAGCAGCCAGATCGGCGGTTCCTACGAGCAGTACTTC. Its translation: CASSQIGGSYEQYF. V is TRBV4-3 and J is TRBJ2-7, with unresolved D. Germline values: CDR1 LGHNA, CDR2 YSLEER. The CDR3 is made up of 14 amino acids. Trimming left V 3 bases short and J 1 base short, with 10 bases between.

This sequence joins TRBV30 and TRBJ2-5; possible D gene TRBD1, 5 bases. The germline V gene encodes CDR1 GTSNPN and CDR2 SVGIG (reference sequence). The CDR3 sequence is 16 residues long. V lost 5 bases, J lost 5 bases, and 24 bases lay in between. The chain's CDR3 is CAWGATGYRARETQYF. CDR3 nucleotide sequence: TGTGCCTGGGGGGCCACAGGATATAGGGCGCGGGAGACCCAGTACTTC.

This clone has more than one count but fewer than ten. The gene calls are TRBV9 and TRBJ2-5, with TRBD1 identical over 8 bases. Germline-derived CDR1 and CDR2 are SGDLS and YYNGEE. Trimming removed 0 bases from V and 4 bases from J; junction bases left unmatched: 5. The CDR3 is 15 amino acids. The CDR3 sequence: CASSVATGVRETQYF. CDR3 DNA: TGTGCCAGCAGCGTAGCGACAGGGGTGCGAGAGACCCAGTACTTC.